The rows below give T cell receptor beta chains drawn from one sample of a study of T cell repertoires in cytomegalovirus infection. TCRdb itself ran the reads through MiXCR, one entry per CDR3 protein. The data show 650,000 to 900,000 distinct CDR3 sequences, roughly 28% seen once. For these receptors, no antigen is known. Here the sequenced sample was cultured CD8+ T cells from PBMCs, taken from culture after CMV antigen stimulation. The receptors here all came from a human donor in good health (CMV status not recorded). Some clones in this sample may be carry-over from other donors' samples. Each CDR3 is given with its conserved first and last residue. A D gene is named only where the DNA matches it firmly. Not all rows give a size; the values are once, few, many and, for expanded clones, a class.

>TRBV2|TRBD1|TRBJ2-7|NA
CASRTPRDRITYEQYF
TGTGCCAGCAGGACTCCCCGGGACAGGATTACCTACGAGCAGTACTTC
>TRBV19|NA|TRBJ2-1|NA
CASSRLVYNEQFF
TGTGCCAGTAGTAGACTAGTTTACAATGAGCAGTTCTTC
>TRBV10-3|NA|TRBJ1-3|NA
CATNLPGGDTIYF
TGTGCCACTAATTTGCCCGGCGGGGACACCATATATTTT
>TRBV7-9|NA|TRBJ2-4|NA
CASSSDTNIQYF
TGTGCCAGCAGCTCAGACACAAACATTCAGTACTTC
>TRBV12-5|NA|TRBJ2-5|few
CASGSWDTGETQYF
TGTGCTAGTGGTTCTTGGGACACTGGAGAGACCCAGTACTTC
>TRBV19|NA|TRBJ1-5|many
CASSMGNTKYSNQPQHF
TGTGCCAGTAGTATGGGGAATACGAAATATAGCAATCAGCCCCAGCATTTT
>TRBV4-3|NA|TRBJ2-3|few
CASSQDRMGGLTDTQYF
TGCGCCAGCAGCCAAGATCGGATGGGGGGTCTTACAGATACGCAGTATTTT
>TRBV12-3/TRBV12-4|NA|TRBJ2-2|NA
CASSGRNTGELFF
TGTGCCAGCAGTGGCAGGAACACCGGGGAGCTGTTTTTT
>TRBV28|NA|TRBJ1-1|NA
CASSSQGTISEAFF
TGTGCCAGCAGTTCCCAGGGGACAATCTCTGAAGCTTTCTTT
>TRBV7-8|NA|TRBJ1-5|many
CASSLSGNWVMDYQPQHF
TGTGCCAGCAGCTTATCCGGGAATTGGGTAATGGATTATCAGCCCCAGCATTTT
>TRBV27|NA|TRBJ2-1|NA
CASSFRGGGYEQFF
TGTGCCAGCAGTTTTCGGGGAGGGGGCTATGAGCAGTTCTTC
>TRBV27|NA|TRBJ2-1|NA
CASRRGLPSYNEQFF
TGTGCCAGCAGACGTGGACTACCTTCCTACAATGAGCAGTTCTTC
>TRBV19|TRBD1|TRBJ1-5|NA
CASSPLGTGSYSNQPQHF
TGTGCCAGTAGTCCCTTAGGGACAGGGTCTTATAGCAATCAGCCCCAGCATTTT
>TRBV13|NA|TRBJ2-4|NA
CASSARTTKNIQYF
TGTGCCAGCAGCGCCCGTACTACCAAAAACATTCAGTACTTC
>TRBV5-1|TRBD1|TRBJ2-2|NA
CASSPGQEVAGELFF
TGCGCCAGCAGCCCGGGACAGGAGGTAGCCGGGGAGCTGTTTTTT
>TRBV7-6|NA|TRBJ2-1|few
CASSVRYNEQFF
TGTGCCAGCAGCGTCAGGTACAATGAGCAGTTCTTC
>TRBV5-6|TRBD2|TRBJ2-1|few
CASSGGTSGDYNEQFF
TGTGCCAGCAGCGGCGGGACTAGCGGGGACTACAATGAGCAGTTCTTC
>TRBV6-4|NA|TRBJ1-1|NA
CASSPFFGGITEAFF
TGTGCCAGCAGTCCTTTTTTTGGAGGGATAACTGAAGCTTTCTTT
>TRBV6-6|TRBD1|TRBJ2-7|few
CASSPWDRGNYEQYF
TGTGCCAGCAGTCCCTGGGACAGGGGGAACTACGAGCAGTACTTC
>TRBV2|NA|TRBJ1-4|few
CASIHGGPGLFF
TGTGCCAGCATCCACGGGGGCCCGGGCCTGTTTTTT
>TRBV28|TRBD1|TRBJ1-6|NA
CAIRQGKNSPLHF
TGTGCCATCCGACAGGGGAAGAATTCACCCCTCCACTTT
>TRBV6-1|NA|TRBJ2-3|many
CASSPPRARGSTDTQYF
TGTGCCAGCAGCCCCCCTAGGGCGCGGGGAAGCACAGATACGCAGTATTTT
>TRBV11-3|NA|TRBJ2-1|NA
CASSPDYHFNNEQFF
TGTGCCAGCAGCCCGGACTACCATTTTAACAATGAGCAGTTCTTC
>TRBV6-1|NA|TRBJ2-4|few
CASSTPGAKNIQYF
TGTGCCAGCTCCACTCCGGGCGCCAAAAACATTCAGTACTTC
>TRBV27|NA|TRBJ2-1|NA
CASSAAARGNEQFF
TGTGCCAGCAGCGCCGCCGCTAGGGGCAATGAGCAGTTCTTC
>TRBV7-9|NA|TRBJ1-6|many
CASTGTGRILHF
TGTGCCAGCACCGGAACAGGGAGGATCCTCCACTTT
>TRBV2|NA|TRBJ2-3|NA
CASSEDRRQAITDTQYF
TGTGCCAGCAGTGAGGACCGACGACAGGCTATTACAGATACGCAGTATTTT
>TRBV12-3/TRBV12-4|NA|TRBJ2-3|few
CASSLVSRDTQYF
TGTGCCAGCAGTTTAGTCTCGAGGGATACGCAGTATTTT
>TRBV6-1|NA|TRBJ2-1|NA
CASSEMRDPYNEQFF
TGTGCCAGCAGTGAAATGCGGGACCCCTACAATGAGCAGTTCTTC
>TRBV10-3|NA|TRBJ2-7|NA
CAISGQGGEQYF
TGTGCCATCAGTGGTCAGGGCGGAGAGCAGTACTTC
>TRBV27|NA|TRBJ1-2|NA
CASSLSSGHLNYGYTF
TGTGCCAGCAGTTTATCGTCGGGACACCTAAACTATGGCTACACCTTC
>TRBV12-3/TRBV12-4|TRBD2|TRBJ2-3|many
CASSLRSGGTDTQYF
TGTGCCAGCAGTTTACGTAGCGGGGGCACAGATACGCAGTATTTT
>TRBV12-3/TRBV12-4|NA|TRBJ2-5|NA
CASSLGSIPRYF
TGTGCCAGCAGTTTAGGCTCAATCCCTCGGTACTTC
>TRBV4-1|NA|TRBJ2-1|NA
CASSQSKVTPDGNEQFF
TGCGCCAGCAGCCAATCTAAGGTGACCCCTGATGGCAATGAGCAGTTCTTC
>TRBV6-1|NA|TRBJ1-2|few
CASSEARTAPYGYTF
TGTGCCAGCAGTGAAGCCCGGACAGCCCCCTATGGCTACACCTTC
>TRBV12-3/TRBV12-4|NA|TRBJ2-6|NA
CASSESYSGANVLTF
TGTGCCAGCAGTGAAAGTTACTCTGGGGCCAACGTCCTGACTTTC
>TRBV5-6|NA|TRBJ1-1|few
CASSLAPQGTEAFF
TGTGCCAGCAGCTTGGCCCCTCAGGGCACTGAAGCTTTCTTT
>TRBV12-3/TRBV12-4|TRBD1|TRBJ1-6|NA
CASSWTGENSPLHF
TGTGCCAGCAGTTGGACAGGGGAAAATTCACCCCTCCACTTT
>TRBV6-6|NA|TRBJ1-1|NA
CASSYSFTDTWDTEAFF
TGTGCCAGTAGTTACTCGTTTACGGACACGTGGGACACTGAAGCTTTCTTT
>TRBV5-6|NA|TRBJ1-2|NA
CASNPGGSANYGYTF
TGTGCCAGCAACCCAGGCGGGTCTGCTAACTATGGCTACACCTTC
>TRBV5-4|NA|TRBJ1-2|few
CASTERVGTNYGYTF
TGTGCCAGCACGGAGAGGGTCGGAACTAACTATGGCTACACCTTC
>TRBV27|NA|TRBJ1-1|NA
CASSLRRTTEAFF
TGTGCCAGCAGTTTACGCAGAACCACTGAAGCTTTCTTT
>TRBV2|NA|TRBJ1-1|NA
CASSKGWDPEAFF
TGTGCCAGCAGTAAGGGCTGGGACCCTGAAGCTTTCTTT
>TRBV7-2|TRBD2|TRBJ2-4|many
CASSLVRGVAGGDGIQYF
TGTGCCAGCAGCTTAGTCCGTGGTGTAGCGGGGGGGGATGGCATTCAGTACTTC
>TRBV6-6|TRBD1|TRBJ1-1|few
CASSLQGEGTEAFF
TGTGCCAGCAGTCTCCAGGGGGAGGGCACTGAAGCTTTCTTT
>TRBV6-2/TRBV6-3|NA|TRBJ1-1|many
CASSYGGVNTEAFF
TGTGCCAGCAGCTACGGGGGAGTGAACACTGAAGCTTTCTTT
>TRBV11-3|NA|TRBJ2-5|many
CASSQGTYEETQYF
TGTGCCAGCAGCCAGGGGACTTACGAAGAGACCCAGTACTTC
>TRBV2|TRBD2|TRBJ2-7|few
CASSGGLDYEQYF
TGTGCCAGCAGTGGGGGACTAGACTACGAGCAGTACTTC
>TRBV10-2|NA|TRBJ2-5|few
CASTYQLETQYF
TGCGCCAGCACCTATCAGTTGGAGACCCAGTACTTC
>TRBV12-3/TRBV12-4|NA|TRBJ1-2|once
CASSLGPGEGYTF
TGTGCCAGCAGTTTAGGGCCAGGGGAAGGCTACACCTTC
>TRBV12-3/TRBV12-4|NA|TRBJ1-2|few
CATRGRGYNYGYTF
TGTGCCACCCGGGGCCGAGGATATAACTATGGCTACACCTTC
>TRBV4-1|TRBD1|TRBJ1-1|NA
CASSQAPRQGDTEAFF
TGCGCCAGCAGCCAGGCCCCGCGTCAGGGGGACACTGAAGCTTTCTTT
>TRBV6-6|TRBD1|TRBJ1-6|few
CASSLSDRGHSPLHF
TGTGCCAGCAGTCTCTCGGACAGGGGGCATTCACCCCTCCACTTT
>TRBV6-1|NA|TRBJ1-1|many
CASAGGTEAFF
TGTGCCAGCGCGGGGGGCACTGAAGCTTTCTTT
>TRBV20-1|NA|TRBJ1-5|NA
CSARVLGNQPQHF
TGCAGTGCTAGAGTCCTAGGCAATCAGCCCCAGCATTTT
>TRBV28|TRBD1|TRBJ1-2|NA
CASSTRDRVYGYTF
TGTGCCAGCAGCACTCGGGACAGGGTCTATGGCTACACCTTC
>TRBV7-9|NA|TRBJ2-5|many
CASSLGEGYQETQYF
TGTGCCAGCAGCTTAGGAGAGGGGTACCAAGAGACCCAGTACTTC
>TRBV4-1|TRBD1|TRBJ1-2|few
CASSRFGTGRTDYGYTF
TGCGCCAGCAGCCGCTTCGGGACAGGGAGAACTGACTATGGCTACACCTTC
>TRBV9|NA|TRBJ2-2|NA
CASSGLGTGELFF
TGTGCCAGCAGCGGGCTTGGCACCGGGGAGCTGTTTTTT
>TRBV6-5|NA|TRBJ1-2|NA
CASSYALARAGGYTF
TGTGCCAGCAGTTACGCCCTAGCAAGGGCGGGAGGCTACACCTTC